The 18 T cell receptor beta chains listed next were all sequenced from one sample in a study of OX40 agonist ivuxolimab in advanced cancers. Measured with immunoSEQ multiplex PCR; TCRdb has only the in-frame clones, and not every one. Counted here are around 65,000 clones, over 60% occurring once; the ten biggest clones make up around 2.3%. The specimen comprised CD4+ or CD8+ T cells sorted from blood, sampled in a trial of the OX40 agonist ivuxolimab. The receptors stem from an adult with an advanced solid tumor such as melanoma, head and neck, liver or kidney cancer.

The chain employs TRBV11-2 and TRBJ2-5, with D unresolved. The CDR3 is made up of 13 amino acids. Trimming pared 1 base from V and 2 bases from J, leaving 5 bases between. Germline lookup yields CDR1 SGHAT and CDR2 FQNNGV. CDR3 DNA: TGTGCCAGCAGCTTAGCACAGCAAGAGACCCAGTACTTC. It specifies CASSLAQQETQYF.

The chain couples TRBV11-2 to TRBJ1-4, with 11 bases identical to TRBD1. Unmatched junction bases numbered 5, after V lost 1 base and J lost 7 bases. Germline V CDR1 and CDR2: SGHAT, FQNNGV. CDR3 size: 16 residues. Written as DNA, the CDR3 is TGTGCCAGCAGCTTAGGGGACAGGGGGGTTGGTGAAAAACTGTTTTTT. Protein sequence: CASSLGDRGVGEKLFF.

The genes are TRBV7-7 and TRBJ2-7; D call uncertain. The CDR3 has 14 residues. Trimming took off 4 bases at V and 4 bases at J, with 14 bases between the two ends. Germline lookup yields CDR1 SSHAT and CDR2 FNYEAQ (reference sequence). The CDR3 reads CASSSKEELYEQYF. The CDR3 DNA reads as TGTGCCAGCAGCTCAAAAGAGGAGCTTTACGAGCAGTACTTC.

The table lists this clone with a count of one. V gene TRBV7-3 combines with J gene TRBJ1-2; 7 bases line up with TRBD1. Per the germline V gene, CDR1 is SGHTA and CDR2 is FQGTGA. After removal of 5 bases from V and 4 bases from J, the junction contained 4 bases not matched to a gene. CDR3 length: 13 residues. For the CDR3, the DNA is TGTGCCAGCAGCCCGGGACAGAGCTATGGCTACACCTTC. This translates into CASSPGQSYGYTF.

Written as DNA, the CDR3 is TGTGCCAGCAGCCGGGACAGGGCATCAGATACGCAGTATTTT. This sequence encodes CASSRDRASDTQYF. The gene calls are TRBV7-2 and TRBJ2-3; 9 nucleotides align to TRBD1. With V trimmed by 5 bases and J by 4 bases, 4 bases remained unmatched. The CDR3 runs to 14 residues. Germline V lookup: CDR1 SGHTA, CDR2 FQGNSA.

The V call is TRBV27, the J call TRBJ2-1, with 8 positions matching TRBD2. The CDR3 extends over 14 amino acids. The germline gives CDR1 MNHEY, CDR2 SMNVEV (reference sequence). Germline trimming cut 5 bases from V and 7 bases from J; bases unmatched to any gene: 7. The CDR3 sequence is CASSRTSMVNEQFF. CDR3 sequence (DNA): TGTGCCAGCAGTAGGACTAGCATGGTGAATGAGCAGTTCTTC.

The chain has TRBV6-1 and TRBJ1-5, with 9 bases that match TRBD1. The CDR3 length is 15 residues. V was clipped by 7 bases and J by 4 bases; unmatched bases: 8. CDR1 is MNHNS and CDR2 is SASEGT in the germline V gene. CDR3 DNA: TGTGCCAGCACCTCCGGGACAGGGTATAATCAGCCCCAGCATTTT. Encoded protein: CASTSGTGYNQPQHF.

This clone has only a few counts. The gene calls are TRBV4-1 and TRBJ2-3; 8 bases map to TRBD1. The V and J ends lost 0 bases and 4 bases, in that order; junction bases with no gene match: 9. Germline V CDR1 and CDR2: MGHRA, YSYEKL. The CDR3 length is 17 residues. CDR3 amino acids: CASSQDPAGGRADTQYF. Written as DNA, the CDR3 is TGCGCCAGCAGCCAAGACCCGGCAGGGGGCAGGGCAGATACGCAGTATTTT.

CDR3 bases: TGTGCCAGCAGCTCCGGGACAGGGAGGATACCAGATACGCAGTATTTT. This gives the protein CASSSGTGRIPDTQYF. The V gene is TRBV6-6, the J gene TRBJ2-3; 9 bases are shared with TRBD1. The V gene's germline CDR1 is MNHNY and CDR2 SVGAGI (reference sequence). V lost 6 bases to trimming and J lost 4 bases; unmatched junction nucleotides: 11. The CDR3 contains 16 residues.

This chain uses TRBV21-1 with TRBJ1-5; the tabulated D call, TRBD1, remains unverified against the DNA. TRBV21-1 is reported as a pseudogene. CDR3 length: 16 amino acids. In nucleotides, the CDR3 is TGTGCCAGCAGCAAAGAGGCAGGAAGGGGGTATCAGCCCCAGCATTTT. It yields the protein CASSKEAGRGYQPQHF.

The chain has TRBV4-1 and TRBJ2-7; TRBD2 matches at 7 bases. CDR1 and CDR2 (germline): MGHRA, YSYEKL. J was trimmed by 2 bases and V by 1 base; bases with no gene match: 11. The CDR3 has 17 amino acids. The CDR3 loop is CASSQVRGGGSPYEQYF. DNA for the CDR3: TGCGCCAGCAGCCAAGTTCGGGGAGGCGGGAGTCCCTACGAGCAGTACTTC.

A single count supports this clone. The V gene is TRBV7-9, the J gene TRBJ2-7; D is ambiguous. The CDR3 has 14 residues. Looked up from germline, CDR1 is SEHNR and CDR2 is FQNEAQ (reference sequence). Trimming removed 1 base from V and 6 bases from J, with 13 bases in between. For the CDR3, the DNA is TGTGCCAGCAGCTTAGAGTCAGACTCTAGCGAGCAGTACTTC. Its protein is CASSLESDSSEQYF.

The rearrangement joins TRBV7-2 to TRBJ2-7, with D perhaps TRBD1 (5 bases). CDR3 length: 14 amino acids. CDR1 SGHTA and CDR2 FQGNSA come from the germline V gene. Between the trimmed V and J ends, which lost 2 bases and 6 bases, there was a span of 14 bases. The CDR3 spells CASSLMLGVGEQYF. CDR3 nucleotide sequence: TGTGCCAGCAGCTTAATGCTAGGGGTGGGCGAGCAGTACTTC.

V usage is TRBV10-1 and J usage is TRBJ2-7; D is unresolved. V was pared by 2 bases and J by 3 bases, with 17 bases between. Germline CDR1 WNHNN, CDR2 SYGVQD (reference sequence). The CDR3 is 16 amino acids. The CDR3 spells CASSEGPLDGGYEQYF. In DNA form, the CDR3 reads TGCGCCAGCAGTGAGGGCCCCCTGGACGGTGGCTACGAGCAGTACTTC.

This chain connects TRBV30 to TRBJ2-7; a weak D match, TRBD2 (6 bases). V was pared by 3 bases and J by 9 bases, with 12 bases between. This CDR3 has 11 residues. From germline, CDR1 is GTSNPN and CDR2 SVGIG (reference sequence). CDR3: CAWSVRDLQYF. As DNA, the CDR3 is TGTGCCTGGAGCGTCCGGGACTTGCAGTACTTC.

The table lists this clone with a few counts. The chain has TRBV27 and TRBJ2-3; D is unresolved. The CDR3 runs to 14 residues. V shed 3 bases and J shed 2 bases, with 9 bases lying between them. The germline CDR1 and CDR2 sequences are MNHEY and SMNVEV (reference sequence). CDR3 residues: CASSLGRDTDTQYF. The CDR3 DNA follows: TGTGCCAGCAGTTTGGGCAGAGACACAGATACGCAGTATTTT.

The chain couples TRBV10-2 to TRBJ2-7, with D uncertain. This CDR3 has 11 amino acids. Germline V gene lookup returns CDR1 WSHSY and CDR2 SAAADI. V lost 3 bases, J lost 3 bases, and 3 bases lay in between. The DNA for the CDR3 is TGCGCCAGCAGTGACAGCTACGAGCAGTACTTC. Its protein product is CASSDSYEQYF.

V gene TRBV6-1 combines with J gene TRBJ1-3; TRBD1 matches at 7 bases. The V and J ends lost 4 bases and 0 bases, in that order; junction bases with no gene match: 6. Germline lookup yields CDR1 MNHNS and CDR2 SASEGT. This CDR3 contains 16 residues. The CDR3 protein is CASSVKGANSGNTIYF. The CDR3 region has the DNA TGTGCCAGCAGTGTTAAGGGGGCAAACTCTGGAAACACCATATATTTT.